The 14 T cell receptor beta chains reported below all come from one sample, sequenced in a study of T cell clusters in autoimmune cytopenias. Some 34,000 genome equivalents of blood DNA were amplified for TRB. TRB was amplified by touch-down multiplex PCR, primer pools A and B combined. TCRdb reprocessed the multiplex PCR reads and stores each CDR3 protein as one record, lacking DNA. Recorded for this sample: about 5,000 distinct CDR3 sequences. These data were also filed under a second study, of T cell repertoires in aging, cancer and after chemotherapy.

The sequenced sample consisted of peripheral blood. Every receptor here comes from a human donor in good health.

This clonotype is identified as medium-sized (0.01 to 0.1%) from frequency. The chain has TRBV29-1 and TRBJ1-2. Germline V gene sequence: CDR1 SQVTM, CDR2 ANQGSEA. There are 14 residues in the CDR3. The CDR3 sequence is CSVERTSGGHGYTF.

CDR3 sequence: CASSLGVTNTEAFF. The V call is TRBV12-3 or TRBV12-4, the J call TRBJ1-1; TCRdb indicates TRBD1, and absent DNA this call remains unverified. The CDR3 spans 14 residues.

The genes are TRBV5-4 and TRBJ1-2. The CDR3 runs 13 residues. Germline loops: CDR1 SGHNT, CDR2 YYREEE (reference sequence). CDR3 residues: CASRWFGSYGYTF.

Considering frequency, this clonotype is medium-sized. The CDR3 loop is CSVEGGDMISGANVLTF. This sequence joins TRBV29-1 and TRBJ2-6; there is no DNA to check the TCRdb D call of TRBD1. The CDR3 length is 17 residues. Per the germline V gene, CDR1 is SQVTM and CDR2 is ANQGSEA.

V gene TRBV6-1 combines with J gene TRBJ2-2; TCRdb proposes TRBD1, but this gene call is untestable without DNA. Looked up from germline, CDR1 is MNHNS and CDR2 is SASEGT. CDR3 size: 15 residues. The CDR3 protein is CASSEAQGAWGELFF.

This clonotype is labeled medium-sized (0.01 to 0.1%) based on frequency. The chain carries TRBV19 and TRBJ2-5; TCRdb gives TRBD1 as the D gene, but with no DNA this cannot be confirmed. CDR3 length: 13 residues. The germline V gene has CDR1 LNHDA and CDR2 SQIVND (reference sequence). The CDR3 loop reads CASSGHNEETQYF.

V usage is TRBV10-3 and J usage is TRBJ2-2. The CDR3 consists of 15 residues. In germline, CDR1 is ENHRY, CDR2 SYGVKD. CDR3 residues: CAIGEAGGDIGELFF.

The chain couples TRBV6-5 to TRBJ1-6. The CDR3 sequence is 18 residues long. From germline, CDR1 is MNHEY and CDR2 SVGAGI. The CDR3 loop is CASSYSTSPSSYNSPLHF.

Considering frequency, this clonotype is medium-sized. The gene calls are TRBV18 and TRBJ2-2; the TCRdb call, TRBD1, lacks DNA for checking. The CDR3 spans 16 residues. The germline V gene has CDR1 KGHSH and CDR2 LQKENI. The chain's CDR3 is CASSPERPPDTGELFF.

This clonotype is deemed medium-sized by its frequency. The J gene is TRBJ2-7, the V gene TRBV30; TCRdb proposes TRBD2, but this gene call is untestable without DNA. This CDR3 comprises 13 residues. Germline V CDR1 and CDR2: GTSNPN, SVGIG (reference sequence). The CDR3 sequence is CAWTWDLNYEQYF.

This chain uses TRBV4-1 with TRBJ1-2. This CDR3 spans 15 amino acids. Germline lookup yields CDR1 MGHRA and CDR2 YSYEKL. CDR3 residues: CASSQETTVNYGYTF.

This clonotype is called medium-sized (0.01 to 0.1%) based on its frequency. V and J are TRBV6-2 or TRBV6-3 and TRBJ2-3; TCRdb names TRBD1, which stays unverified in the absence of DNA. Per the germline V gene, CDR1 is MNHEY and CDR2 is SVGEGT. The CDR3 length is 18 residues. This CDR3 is CASSYSNRLDRAPDTQYF.

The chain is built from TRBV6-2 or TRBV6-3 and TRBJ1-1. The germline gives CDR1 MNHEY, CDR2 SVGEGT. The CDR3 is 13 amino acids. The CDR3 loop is CASSPNFNTEAFF.

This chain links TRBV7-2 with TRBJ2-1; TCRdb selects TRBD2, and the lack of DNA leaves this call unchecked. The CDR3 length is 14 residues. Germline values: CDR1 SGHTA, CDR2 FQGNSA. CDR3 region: CASSLGLAYNEQFF.